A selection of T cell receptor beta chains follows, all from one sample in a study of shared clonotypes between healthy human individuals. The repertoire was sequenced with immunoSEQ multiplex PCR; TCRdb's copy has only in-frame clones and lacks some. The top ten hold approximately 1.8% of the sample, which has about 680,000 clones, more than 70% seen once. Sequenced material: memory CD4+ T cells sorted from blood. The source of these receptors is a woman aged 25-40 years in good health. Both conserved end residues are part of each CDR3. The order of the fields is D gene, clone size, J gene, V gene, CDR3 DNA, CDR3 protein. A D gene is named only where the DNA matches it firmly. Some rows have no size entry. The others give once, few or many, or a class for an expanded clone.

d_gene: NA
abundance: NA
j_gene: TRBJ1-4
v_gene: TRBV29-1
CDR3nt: TGCAGCGTTGAATCGGCTAATGAAAAACTGTTTTTT
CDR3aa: CSVESANEKLFF

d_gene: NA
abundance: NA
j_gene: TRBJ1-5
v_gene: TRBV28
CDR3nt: TGTGCCAGCAGCGATATGGACAGCCTCCGAGGAGCCCAGCATTTT
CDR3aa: CASSDMDSLRGAQHF

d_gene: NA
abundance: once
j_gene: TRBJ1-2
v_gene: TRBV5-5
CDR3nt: TGTGCCAGCAGCTTGGGGGGAGAGAACTATGGCTACACCTTC
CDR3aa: CASSLGGENYGYTF

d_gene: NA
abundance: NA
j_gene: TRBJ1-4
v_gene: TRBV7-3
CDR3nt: TGTGCCAGCAGCCTCCCAGGGGCAACTAATGAAAAACTGTTTTTT
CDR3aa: CASSLPGATNEKLFF

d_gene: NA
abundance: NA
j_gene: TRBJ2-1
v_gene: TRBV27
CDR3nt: TGTGCCAGCAGCTGGTCTGACTCCTACAATGAGCAGTTCTTC
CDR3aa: CASSWSDSYNEQFF

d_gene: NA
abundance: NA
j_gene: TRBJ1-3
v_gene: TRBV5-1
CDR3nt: TGCGCCAGCAGCTCCCAGGGTATGCTCGGTGGAAACACCATATATTTT
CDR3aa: CASSSQGMLGGNTIYF

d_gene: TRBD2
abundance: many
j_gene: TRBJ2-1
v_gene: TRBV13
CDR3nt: TGTGCCAGCAGCCGGCGGGAGGGTGAGCAGTTCTTC
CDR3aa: CASSRREGEQFF

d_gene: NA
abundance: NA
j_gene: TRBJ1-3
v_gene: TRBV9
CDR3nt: TGTGCCAGCAGCGTAGCTTACCAGAGCTCTGGAAACACCATATATTTT
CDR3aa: CASSVAYQSSGNTIYF

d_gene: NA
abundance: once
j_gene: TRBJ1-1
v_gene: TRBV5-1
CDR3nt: TGCGCCAGCAGCTCGGGTGGCAGCGAAGCTTTCTTT
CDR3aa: CASSSGGSEAFF

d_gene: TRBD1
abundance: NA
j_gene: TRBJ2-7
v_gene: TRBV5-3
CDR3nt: TGTGCCACCTTACGCCGGGACAGGACCTACGAGCAGTACTTC
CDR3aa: CATLRRDRTYEQYF

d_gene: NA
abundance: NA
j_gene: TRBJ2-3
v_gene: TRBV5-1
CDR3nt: TGCGCCAGCACACGCGGGACGCGGGGCACAGATACGCAGTATTTT
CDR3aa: CASTRGTRGTDTQYF

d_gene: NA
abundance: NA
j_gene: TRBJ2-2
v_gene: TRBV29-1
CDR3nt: TGCAGCGGGGGGGACCGGGAGCTGTTTTTT
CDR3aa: CSGGDRELFF

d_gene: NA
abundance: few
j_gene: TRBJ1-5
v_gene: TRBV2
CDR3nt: TGTGCCAGCAGCGGACAGTTGGGAAATCAGCCCCAGCATTTT
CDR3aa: CASSGQLGNQPQHF

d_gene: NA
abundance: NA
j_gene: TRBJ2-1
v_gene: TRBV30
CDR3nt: TGTGCCTGGAGCGGAATAAACCCCTACAATGAGCAGTTCTTC
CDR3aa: CAWSGINPYNEQFF

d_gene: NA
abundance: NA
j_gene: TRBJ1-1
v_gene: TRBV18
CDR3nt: TGTGCCAGCTCTCGATCTCGGACAGAGGATGCTTTCTTT
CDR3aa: CASSRSRTEDAFF

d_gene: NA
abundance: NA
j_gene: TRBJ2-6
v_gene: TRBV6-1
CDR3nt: TGTGCAACCCACTCTGGGGCCAACGTCCTGACTTTC
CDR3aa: CATHSGANVLTF

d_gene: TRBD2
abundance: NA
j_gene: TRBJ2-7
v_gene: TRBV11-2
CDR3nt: TGTGCCAGCAGCTTAGCGACTAGCGGGACGTACGAGCAGTACTTC
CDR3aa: CASSLATSGTYEQYF

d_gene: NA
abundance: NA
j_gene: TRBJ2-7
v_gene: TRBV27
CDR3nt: TGTGCCAGCGGGAGGCAGGGCACCTTATCCTACGAGCAGTACTTC
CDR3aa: CASGRQGTLSYEQYF

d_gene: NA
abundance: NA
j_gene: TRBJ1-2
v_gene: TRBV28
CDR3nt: TGTGCCAGCAGTCCCCCTCCCCGGGTTCCCCTTGGCTACACCTTC
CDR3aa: CASSPPPRVPLGYTF

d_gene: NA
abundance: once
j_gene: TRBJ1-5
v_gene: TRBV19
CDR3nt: TGTGCCAGTAGTATCACGGGGGGGAGTCAGCCCCAGCATTTT
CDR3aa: CASSITGGSQPQHF

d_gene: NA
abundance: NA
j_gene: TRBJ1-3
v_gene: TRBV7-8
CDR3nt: TGTGCCAGCAGCTTCCTAACAGGGAAAGTTACTGGAAACACCATATATTTT
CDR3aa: CASSFLTGKVTGNTIYF

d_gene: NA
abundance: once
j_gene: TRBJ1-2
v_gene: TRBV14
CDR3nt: TGTGCCAGCAGCCAAGATGGGGCCTATCTTGGCAGGGGCCGTTATGGCTACACCTTC
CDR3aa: CASSQDGAYLGRGRYGYTF

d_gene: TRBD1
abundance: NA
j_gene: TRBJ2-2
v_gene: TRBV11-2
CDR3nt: TGTGCCAGCAGCTTGCAGACAGGGTCCGGCACCGGGGAGCTGTTTTTT
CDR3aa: CASSLQTGSGTGELFF

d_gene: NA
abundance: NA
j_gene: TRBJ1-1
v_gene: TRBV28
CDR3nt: TGTGCCAGCACCTTACCGGGCTCGAGAACTGAAGCTTTCTTT
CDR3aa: CASTLPGSRTEAFF

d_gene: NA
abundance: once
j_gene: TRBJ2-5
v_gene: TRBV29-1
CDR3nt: TGCAGCGTTGCGGAGGGGACCCAGTACTTC
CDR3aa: CSVAEGTQYF

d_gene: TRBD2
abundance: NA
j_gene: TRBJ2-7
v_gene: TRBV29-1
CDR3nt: TGCAGCGTTGAAGGGAATCCGGGAGGCCTCTACGAGCAGTACTTC
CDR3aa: CSVEGNPGGLYEQYF

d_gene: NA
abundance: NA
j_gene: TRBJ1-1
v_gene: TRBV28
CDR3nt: TGTGCCAGCAGTTTTGCGGGGAACACTGAAGCTTTCTTT
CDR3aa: CASSFAGNTEAFF

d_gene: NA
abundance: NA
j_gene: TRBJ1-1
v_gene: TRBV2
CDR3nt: TGTGCCAGCAGTGACTATGAGGGCTTCACTGAAGCTTTCTTT
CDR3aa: CASSDYEGFTEAFF

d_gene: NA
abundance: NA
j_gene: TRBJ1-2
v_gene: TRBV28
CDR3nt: TGTGCCAGCAGTCCAGGACGGATGTCTAACTATGGCTACACCTTC
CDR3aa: CASSPGRMSNYGYTF

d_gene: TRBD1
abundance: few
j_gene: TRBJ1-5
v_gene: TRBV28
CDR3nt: TGTGCCAGCAGTTCGGGACAGGGCAATCAGCCCCAGCATTTT
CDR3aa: CASSSGQGNQPQHF

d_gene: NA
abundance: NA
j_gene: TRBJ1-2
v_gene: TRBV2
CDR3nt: TGTGCCAGCAGTGCTTGGGGGGGGCTTGGCTATGGCTACACCTTC
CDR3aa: CASSAWGGLGYGYTF

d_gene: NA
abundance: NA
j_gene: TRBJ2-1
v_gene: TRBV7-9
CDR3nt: TGTGCTAGCAGCTTAAAGGGCAGCTCCTACAATGAGCAGTTCTTC
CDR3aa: CASSLKGSSYNEQFF

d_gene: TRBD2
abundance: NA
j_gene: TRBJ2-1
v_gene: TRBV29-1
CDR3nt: TGCAGCGTTGAAGGATGGCGGGAGGCCCAAGGGTACTTCTTC
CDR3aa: CSVEGWREAQGYFF

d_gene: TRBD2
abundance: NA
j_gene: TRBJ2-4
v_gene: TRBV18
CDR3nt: TGTGCCAGCTCACCCAGGACTAGCGGGACCGGAAAAAACATTCAGTACTTC
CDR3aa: CASSPRTSGTGKNIQYF

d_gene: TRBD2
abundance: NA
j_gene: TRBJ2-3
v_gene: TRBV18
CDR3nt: TGTGCCAGCTCACCTCGGACTAGCGGGAGTACTGCAGATACGCAGTATTTT
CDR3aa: CASSPRTSGSTADTQYF

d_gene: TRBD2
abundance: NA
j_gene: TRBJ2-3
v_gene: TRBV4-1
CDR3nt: TGCGCCAGCAGCCAGAAACGGGCTAGCGGGAGAAGAGACTCAGATACGCAGTATTTT
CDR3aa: CASSQKRASGRRDSDTQYF

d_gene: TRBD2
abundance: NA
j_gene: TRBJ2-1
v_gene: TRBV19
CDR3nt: TGTGCCAGTAGTGCCGGACTAGCCTACAATGAGCAGTTCTTC
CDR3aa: CASSAGLAYNEQFF

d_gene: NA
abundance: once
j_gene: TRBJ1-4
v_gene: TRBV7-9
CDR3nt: TGTGCCAGCAGCCTCTTCGGGGAAAAACTGTTTTTT
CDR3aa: CASSLFGEKLFF

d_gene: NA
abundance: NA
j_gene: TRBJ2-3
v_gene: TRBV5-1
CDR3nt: TGCGCCAGCAGCTTATTTGCGGGACAGACAGATACGCAGTATTTT
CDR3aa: CASSLFAGQTDTQYF

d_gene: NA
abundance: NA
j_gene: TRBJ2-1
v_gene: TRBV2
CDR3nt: TGTGCCATCACGTCGGGAGCAGGAGGGTACAATGAGCAGTTCTTC
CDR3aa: CAITSGAGGYNEQFF

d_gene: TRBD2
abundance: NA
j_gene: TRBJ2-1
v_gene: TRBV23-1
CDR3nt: TGCGCCAGCAGTCAACCCCGGACTAGCGGGCCCTACAATGAGCAGTTCTTC
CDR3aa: CASSQPRTSGPYNEQFF

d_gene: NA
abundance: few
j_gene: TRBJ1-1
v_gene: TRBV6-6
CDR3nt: TGTGCCAGCAGTTACCGACCCCCCCCGGATGAAGCTTTCTTT
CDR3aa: CASSYRPPPDEAFF

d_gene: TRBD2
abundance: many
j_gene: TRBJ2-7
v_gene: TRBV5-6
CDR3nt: TGTGCCAGCAGCTTGGTTCTAGCGGGAGGGATCGAGCAGTACTTC
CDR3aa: CASSLVLAGGIEQYF

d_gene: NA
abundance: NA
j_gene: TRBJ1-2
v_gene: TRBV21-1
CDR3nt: TGTGCCAGCGTACTCCAGGGGGCCGATGGCTACACCTTC
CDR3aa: CASVLQGADGYTF

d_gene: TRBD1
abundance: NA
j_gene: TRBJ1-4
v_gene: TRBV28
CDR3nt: TGTGCCAGCAGTCCGGTCCCGGGACAGGGATTCGATGAAAAACTGTTTTTT
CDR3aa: CASSPVPGQGFDEKLFF